Detailed here is one T cell receptor (beta chain). Here immunoSEQ multiplex PCR was the method, and the copy in TCRdb shows in-frame clones only, minus some. This table holds about 370,000 clones, around 92% found once. This entry belongs to a study of blood T cell repertoires in COVID-19. The V segment lost 3 bases and the J segment 3 bases; nucleotides outside the gene matches: 4. CDR3 length equals 15 residues. CDR1 and CDR2 (germline): SGHVS, FNYEAQ. The sequencing input was peripheral blood. V and J are TRBV7-6 and TRBJ2-1, with TRBD2 identical over 8 bases. This TCR was sampled from a woman under 40 with COVID-19, enrolled during active disease. Here the CDR3 reads CASSFRLAGYNEQFF. DNA for the CDR3: TGTGCCAGCAGCTTCCGGCTAGCGGGCTACAATGAGCAGTTCTTC.